One sample yielded the 8 T cell receptor beta chains listed below, sequenced in a study of T cells after yellow fever vaccination. TCRdb analysed the 5' RACE reads with MiXCR anew, one entry per CDR3 protein. The sample has some 560,000 distinct CDR3 sequences, 15% to 20% seen once. The material sequenced was PBMCs, taken 15 days after the yellow fever booster vaccination. The receptor source for this set is a man aged 25-45 years who received the YFV17D yellow fever vaccine.

This clonotype was observed a handful of times. The chain employs TRBV5-1 and TRBJ2-5, with a tentative D call TRBD2 (6 bases). V gave up 4 bases and J gave up 5 bases, with 18 bases separating them. Germline loops: CDR1 SGHRS, CDR2 YFSETQ. This CDR3 spans 15 amino acids. DNA for the CDR3: TGCGCCAGCAGCCTCCAGGGACTCGTAGCGGAGACCCAGTACTTC. As protein: CASSLQGLVAETQYF.

This clonotype was detected once. V and J are TRBV7-9 and TRBJ2-7, with 9 bases fitting TRBD2. After removal of 1 base from V and 11 bases from J, the junction contained 6 bases not matched to a gene. Germline CDR1 and CDR2: SEHNR and FQNEAQ (reference sequence). The CDR3 has 13 residues. CDR3 region: CASSLDGLAIKYF. CDR3 nucleotide sequence: TGTGCCAGCAGCTTAGACGGACTAGCGATAAAGTACTTC.

This clonotype was counted between two and nine times. The gene calls are TRBV11-2 and TRBJ2-7, with 7 bases fitting TRBD2. The CDR3 runs to 17 residues. V trimming: 0 bases; J trimming: 0 bases; junction bases outside the gene matches: 8. Looked up from germline, CDR1 is SGHAT and CDR2 is FQNNGV. The CDR3 loop reads CASSLDQFGGSSYEQYF. The CDR3 nucleotides read TGTGCCAGCAGCTTAGACCAATTTGGCGGGAGCTCCTACGAGCAGTACTTC.

This clonotype turned up a few times. CDR3 sequence (DNA): TGTGCCAGCAGCCCCAACTCCGACCAGCAGGATACGCAGTATTTT. This codes for CASSPNSDQQDTQYF. The chain links TRBV7-3 to TRBJ2-3; D is unclear. The CDR3 is 15 residues long. CDR1 is SGHTA, CDR2 FQGTGA, per germline. V was pared by 5 bases and J by 6 bases, with 18 bases between.

V is TRBV15 and J is TRBJ1-5; D may be TRBD1 (6 bases). Trimming took off 0 bases at V and 6 bases at J, with 18 bases between the two ends. This CDR3 region has 17 residues. Germline CDR1 is LNHNV and CDR2 is YYDKDF (reference sequence). Here the CDR3 reads CATSREKGGAGTQPQHF. DNA for the CDR3: TGTGCCACCAGCAGAGAAAAGGGGGGCGCCGGGACTCAGCCCCAGCATTTT.

This chain connects TRBV27 to TRBJ2-7; no reliable D call. This CDR3 has 13 residues. V lost 3 bases to trimming and J lost 2 bases, with 8 bases between them. In germline, CDR1 is MNHEY, CDR2 SMNVEV (reference sequence). In nucleotides, the CDR3 is TGTGCCAGCAGTTTTGCAGCAGCCTACGAGCAGTACTTC. Amino acid sequence: CASSFAAAYEQYF.

The rearrangement joins TRBV20-1 to TRBJ2-3; no firm D call. Trimming left V 6 bases short and J 4 bases short, with 14 bases between. The CDR3 runs 13 residues. Germline V gene lookup returns CDR1 DFQATT and CDR2 SNEGSKA (reference sequence). CDR3 sequence: CSAQTALPDTQYF. CDR3 bases: TGCAGTGCGCAGACTGCACTCCCAGATACGCAGTATTTT.

The chain uses TRBV18 and TRBJ2-1; no clear D gene. The ends were cut back, 3 bases at V and 6 bases at J, with 9 bases in the middle. The CDR3 has 13 residues. From germline, CDR1 is KGHSH and CDR2 LQKENI. In DNA, the CDR3 is TGTGCCAGCTCACCGACGAAGGGCAATGAGCAGTTCTTC. Translated, it gives CASSPTKGNEQFF.